This TCR beta chain was sequenced during a study of Graves' ophthalmopathy and Graves' hyperthyroidism. As concerns this clonotype: No antigen is known for it.

Germline lookup yields CDR1 DFQATT and CDR2 SNEGSKA (reference sequence). V lost 0 bases and J 6 bases, leaving 11 bases between the germline ends. The CDR3 is 13 amino acids. Moderate-to-severe activity, with CAS ≥3, NOSPECS ≥4 and duration under 3 months, characterized the donors with ophthalmopathy. Other autoimmune diseases, uncontrolled infections, pregnancy and lactation each led to patient exclusion. General study points: The majority of expanded thyroid clonotypes above 0.001 frequency also occurred in blood.

Beta-chain TCR CDR3 regions were amplified from RNA transcripts. An opening RT-PCR round employed HTBI primers and preceded a second-round multiplex PCR. From the multiplex PCR reads, TCRdb called clonotypes with MiXCR, one entry per CDR3 protein. The sample yields about 740,000 distinct CDR3 sequences, 40% seen once. This sequence joins TRBV20-1 and TRBJ2-5; D is uncertain. The TCR comes from an adult man with Graves' ophthalmopathy. The sequenced sample consisted of peripheral blood. CDR3 sequence: CSARDPGQKTQYF. The DNA of the CDR3 is TGCAGTGCTAGAGATCCGGGCCAGAAGACCCAGTACTTC.